The 23 T cell receptor beta chains given below trace back to one sample, sequenced in a study of beta chain features in type 1 diabetes. The antigens for these receptors are not known. TCRB transcripts that were expressed got sequenced, as all of the isolated RNA had been reverse transcribed. Assay: immunoSEQ multiplex PCR; the TCRdb copy retains only in-frame clones and omits some. The data contain around 650,000 clones, around 12% of them singletons. Study findings and constraints: Shorter TCRB CDR3s, moderately but significantly so, were found in Type 1 diabetes patients in all four CD4+ subsets.

Sequenced material: naive CD4+ T cells from blood. These receptors were taken from a man under 40 with type 1 diabetes.

V and J are TRBV5-4 and TRBJ2-7; TRBD1 matches at 7 bases. The germline CDR1 and CDR2 sequences are SGHNT and YYREEE (reference sequence). Trimming took 5 bases from V and 3 from J; bases not matched to a gene: 11. CDR3 length: 15 amino acids. The chain's CDR3 is CASRTQGLPFYEQYF. CDR3 sequence (DNA): TGTGCCAGCAGAACACAGGGGCTTCCCTTCTACGAGCAGTACTTC.

This chain joins TRBV11-2 and TRBJ1-6; no reliable D call. Between the trimmed V and J ends, which lost 0 bases and 13 bases, there was a span of 7 bases. The germline V gene has CDR1 SGHAT and CDR2 FQNNGV. CDR3 length: 12 residues. The CDR3, as DNA: TGTGCCAGCAGCTTAGAGGTGGGTCCCCTCCACTTT. Its translation is CASSLEVGPLHF.

V gene TRBV7-9 combines with J gene TRBJ1-4; D uncertain. Deletions cut 6 bases from V and 8 bases from J, with 13 bases between. CDR1 SEHNR and CDR2 FQNEAQ come from the germline V gene (reference sequence). The length of the CDR3 is 13 residues. CDR3 DNA: TGTGCCAGCAGTCTGGGTGTGATCGAAAAACTGTTTTTT. Protein sequence: CASSLGVIEKLFF.

The genes are TRBV5-4 and TRBJ2-5; D ambiguous. CDR3 size: 13 residues. V was shortened by 1 base and J by 5 bases, with 9 bases between the two germline ends. The germline V gene has CDR1 SGHNT and CDR2 YYREEE (reference sequence). DNA of the CDR3: TGTGCCAGCAGCTTGCTGCCAGTGGAGACCCAGTACTTC. Its protein product is CASSLLPVETQYF. The variable domain in full, completed from reference TRBV5-4 and TRBJ2-5, reads ETGVTQSPTHLIKTRGQQVTLRCSSQSGHNTVSWYQQALGQGPQFIFQYYREEENGRGNFPPRFSGLQFPNYSSELNVNALELDDSALYLCASSLLPVETQYFGPGTRLLVL.

This clone appeared a few times. V and J are TRBV5-6 and TRBJ1-6; D call uncertain. Deletions cut 4 bases from V and 4 bases from J, with 9 bases between. This CDR3 has 14 residues. Germline lookup yields CDR1 SGHDT and CDR2 YYEEEE. The CDR3 DNA follows: TGTGCCAGCAGCCCGAGCGGGTATAATTCACCCCTCCACTTT. Translated, it gives CASSPSGYNSPLHF.

The chain employs TRBV28 and TRBJ2-6, with D possibly matching TRBD1 (5 bases). Trimming left V 6 bases short and J 0 bases short, with 9 bases between. Germline V CDR1 and CDR2: MDHEN, SYDVKM. This CDR3 comprises 15 residues. DNA of the CDR3: TGTGCCAGCAGCGGACATTCCTCTGGGGCCAACGTCCTGACTTTC. The encoded protein is CASSGHSSGANVLTF.

CDR3 residues: CASSLSIRAYEQYF. The CDR3 coding sequence is TGTGCCAGCAGTTTATCGATTAGGGCCTACGAGCAGTACTTC. This rearrangement joins TRBV27 to TRBJ2-7; D uncertain. The CDR3 has 14 residues. The V end lost 0 bases, the J end lost 2 bases, and 8 bases lay between the germline ends. Germline V lookup: CDR1 MNHEY, CDR2 SMNVEV (reference sequence).

This chain connects TRBV2 to TRBJ2-3; tentative D call: TRBD1 (5 bases). V shed 6 bases and J shed 1 base, with 14 bases lying between them. CDR1 SNHLY and CDR2 FYNNEI come from the germline V gene. The CDR3 consists of 15 residues. The CDR3 loop reads CASRPRGSGTDTQYF. The CDR3 region has the DNA TGTGCCAGCAGACCTAGGGGTTCGGGCACAGATACGCAGTATTTT.

The J gene is TRBJ2-3, the V gene TRBV9, with D possibly being TRBD1 (6 bases). CDR1 SGDLS and CDR2 YYNGEE come from the germline V gene. The CDR3 runs 18 residues. Trimming took 1 base from V and 0 from J, leaving 18 bases between them. The CDR3 bases are TGTGCCAGCAGCGTAAACCAACAGGGTCCCCTTAGCACAGATACGCAGTATTTT. Encoded protein: CASSVNQQGPLSTDTQYF. The variable domain in full, with the rest retrieved from reference TRBV9 and TRBJ2-3, is DSGVTQTPKHLITATGQRVTLRCSPRSGDLSVYWYQQSLDQGLQFLIQYYNGEERAKGNILERFSAQQFPDLHSELNLSSLELGDSALYFCASSVNQQGPLSTDTQYFGPGTRLTVL.

V and J are TRBV6-5 and TRBJ1-2; D gene uncertain. The V end was cut by 7 bases, the J end by 4 bases, with 13 bases between. This CDR3 comprises 13 residues. Germline V lookup: CDR1 MNHEY, CDR2 SVGAGI. CDR3: CASTERTSYGYTF. The CDR3 DNA follows: TGTGCCAGCACGGAAAGGACCTCCTATGGCTACACCTTC.

This clone was detected only a few times. The chain uses TRBV7-2 and TRBJ2-1, with D maybe TRBD1 (5 bases). The V gene's germline CDR1 is SGHTA and CDR2 FQGNSA. This CDR3 contains 13 residues. Trimming pared 2 bases from V and 6 bases from J, leaving 8 bases between. The CDR3 loop is CASSLLRGNEQFF. Here the CDR3 DNA reads TGTGCCAGCAGCTTACTTAGGGGCAATGAGCAGTTCTTC.

About this clone: This same CDR3 is encoded by further DNA sequences in the sample. This rearrangement joins TRBV5-1 to TRBJ2-6; D call uncertain. The germline V and J ends were trimmed by 1 base and 4 bases, with 9 bases remaining between them. CDR3 length: 15 amino acids. CDR1 SGHRS and CDR2 YFSETQ come from the germline V gene. CDR3 in amino acids: CASSLQGLGANVLTF. The CDR3 DNA sequence: TGCGCCAGCAGCTTGCAAGGGCTCGGGGCCAACGTCCTGACTTTC.

The chain has TRBV5-4 and TRBJ1-2; a possible D gene is TRBD1 (5 bases). V shed 4 bases and J shed 5 bases, with 9 bases lying between them. Per the germline V gene, CDR1 is SGHNT and CDR2 is YYREEE (reference sequence). The CDR3 consists of 12 residues. DNA of the CDR3: TGTGCCAGCAGCGAGGGACCTTATGGCTACACCTTC. Amino acid sequence: CASSEGPYGYTF.

The rearrangement uses TRBV11-2 and TRBJ2-5, with D possibly called TRBD1 or TRBD2 (5 bases each). The V and J ends lost 1 base and 4 bases respectively, with 16 bases between them. The CDR3 is 16 residues long. Germline loops: CDR1 SGHAT, CDR2 FQNNGV. CDR3 DNA: TGTGCCAGCAGCTTAGGGCCACTTTCGGGGACAGAGACCCAGTACTTC. Residues: CASSLGPLSGTETQYF.

This clone was seen only a few times. Given a much more abundant clone one base away, this may be a read error. The chain employs TRBV7-8 and TRBJ1-4; no definite D call. Looked up from germline, CDR1 is SGHVS and CDR2 is FQNEAQ. CDR3 length: 11 residues. V gave up 5 bases and J gave up 6 bases, with 4 bases separating them. In DNA, the CDR3 is TGTGCCAGCAGCCCAGATGAAAAACTGTTTTTT. Translated, it gives CASSPDEKLFF. The whole variable domain, filled in from reference TRBV7-8 and TRBJ1-4, reads GAGVSQSPRYKVAKRGQDVALRCDPISGHVSLFWYQQALGQGPEFLTYFQNEAQLDKSGLPSDRFFAERPEGSVSTLKIQRTQQEDSAVYLCASSPDEKLFFGSGTQLSVL.

The chain joins TRBV19 to TRBJ2-3, with no clear D. With 6 bases removed from V and 2 bases from J, the gap between germline ends came to 9 bases. This CDR3 is 13 amino acids long. CDR1 and CDR2 from the germline V gene are LNHDA and SQIVND (reference sequence). CDR3 DNA: TGTGCCAGTAGCGGTCGGGTCACAGATACGCAGTATTTT. Translation gives CASSGRVTDTQYF. Full variable domain (remainder filled in from reference TRBV19 and TRBJ2-3): DGGITQSPKYLFRKEGQNVTLSCEQNLNHDAMYWYRQDPGQGLRLIYYSQIVNDFQKGDIAEGYSVSREKKESFPLTVTSAQKNPTAFYLCASSGRVTDTQYFGPGTRLTVL.

V is TRBV29-1 and J is TRBJ2-7, with 8 bases aligning to TRBD1. The germline V gene encodes CDR1 SQVTM and CDR2 ANQGSEA. The CDR3 loop spans 14 amino acids. Losses at the gene ends were 6 bases for V and 2 bases for J; bases not matched to a gene: 9. The CDR3 sequence is CSVAGDRFAYEQYF. CDR3 nucleotide sequence: TGCAGCGTGGCCGGGGACAGGTTCGCCTACGAGCAGTACTTC.

This sequence joins TRBV10-3 and TRBJ2-1, with 8 nucleotides matching TRBD2. The length of the CDR3 is 18 residues. The V gene's germline CDR1 is ENHRY and CDR2 SYGVKD. Germline trimming cut 2 bases from V and 7 bases from J; bases unmatched to any gene: 16. CDR3 amino acids: CAISEGSAGAWPWNEQFF. The CDR3 DNA reads as TGTGCCATCAGTGAGGGGTCAGCGGGGGCCTGGCCGTGGAATGAGCAGTTCTTC.

The chain combines TRBV23-1 with TRBJ2-5, with 8 bases that match TRBD1. TRBV23-1 is an open reading frame, and its role is uncertain. CDR3 length: 14 amino acids. V was pared by 8 bases and J by 5 bases, with 10 bases of the junction left unmatched. CDR3 nucleotide sequence: TGCGCCAGCCGATATACGACAGGGGACGAGACCCAGTACTTC. Protein: CASRYTTGDETQYF.

The chain has TRBV2 and TRBJ1-2; D unclear. The CDR3 has 12 amino acids. Trimming pared 11 bases from V and 1 base from J, leaving 11 bases between. CDR1 and CDR2 (germline): SNHLY, FYNNEI. CDR3 protein: CAARTDNYGYTF. Written as DNA, the CDR3 is TGTGCCGCCCGGACGGATAACTATGGCTACACCTTC.

The chain carries TRBV14 and TRBJ1-4, with TRBD1 matching 7 bases. V dropped 3 bases and J dropped 5; count of bases not matched to a gene: 6. Germline CDR1 is SGHDN and CDR2 is FVKESK. This CDR3 spans 15 amino acids. The CDR3 DNA reads as TGTGCCAGCAGCCAGCTAGACAGGGTCAATGAAAAACTGTTTTTT. Translating gives CASSQLDRVNEKLFF.

The chain is built from TRBV18 and TRBJ2-2; 7 bases are shared with TRBD1. V shed 5 bases and J 4 bases; nucleotides not matched to a gene: 7. The CDR3 is made up of 15 amino acids. Germline lookup yields CDR1 KGHSH and CDR2 LQKENI. CDR3 sequence reads: CASSALTGITGELFF. The CDR3 DNA reads TGTGCCAGCTCAGCCCTGACAGGGATCACCGGGGAGCTGTTTTTT.

The J gene is TRBJ2-3, the V gene TRBV4-3, with 8 bases lining up with TRBD2. CDR3 size: 16 residues. J gave up 2 bases and V 1 base, and 5 bases lay outside the gene matches. Germline-derived CDR1 and CDR2 are LGHNA and YSLEER. The CDR3 spells CASSQGSLAVTDTQYF. The CDR3 nucleotides are TGCGCCAGCAGCCAAGGGTCACTAGCGGTCACAGATACGCAGTATTTT.